This T cell receptor (beta chain) came from a study of CD8+ T cells in alopecia areata. Separation by sorting yielded CD4+ and CD8+ T cells from PBMCs. From germline, CDR1 is PRHDT and CDR2 FYEKMQ (reference sequence). The CDR3 contains 17 residues. V lost 6 bases, J lost 2 bases, and 21 bases lay in between. Study-level results: Alphabeta T cells residing in normal skin are also sequenced in scalp samples. Across lesional scalp, and particularly alopecia totalis/universalis, clonality surpassed that of normal scalp. TCR sharing across patients was less clear than in mice, possibly HLA-related.

Investigators isolated RNA and reverse transcribed it into cDNA to act as the sequencing template. Assay: immunoSEQ multiplex PCR; the TCRdb copy retains only in-frame clones and omits some. This sample has about 110,000 clones; around 55% occur once, and the top ten carry 20% to 25%. With respect to this clone: Its antigen is not known. The sample contains more than one DNA sequence encoding this CDR3.

This chain uses TRBV13 with TRBJ2-3; D possibly corresponds to TRBD2 (7 bases). Sequencing input: CD8+ T cells sorted from blood. The clonotype originates from a human donor in good health. CDR3 DNA sequence: TGTGCCAGCAGACAACAGGGACTACCACTCCTCACAGATACGCAGTATTTT. Amino acid sequence: CASRQQGLPLLTDTQYF.